Presented here are 9 T cell receptor beta chains from one specimen sequenced in a study of cytomegalovirus exposure and HLA in healthy donors. Use of 60 Vbeta and 13 Jbeta primers characterized the PCR. Repertoires were generated with immunoSEQ multiplex PCR, while TCRdb's copy carries only in-frame clones and drops some. Here the sample spans fewer than 200,000 clones, approximately 80% being singletons. The sequencing input was PBMCs. Every receptor here comes from a woman aged 18-35 years in good health and CMV-seronegative.

J is TRBJ1-5 and V is TRBV7-8, with D perhaps TRBD1 (6 bases). This CDR3 has 17 residues. Germline V gene data show CDR1 as SGHVS and CDR2 as FQNEAQ. V was pared by 5 bases and J by 1 base, with 18 bases between. The CDR3 protein is CASSLRGRVLSNQPQHF. The CDR3 DNA reads TGTGCCAGCAGCCTCAGGGGTAGGGTCTTGAGCAATCAGCCCCAGCATTTT.

The chain links TRBV7-9 to TRBJ1-5; D possibly corresponds to TRBD1 (5 bases). Per germline, CDR1 SEHNR and CDR2 FQNEAQ (reference sequence). Between the trimmed V and J ends, which lost 5 bases and 7 bases, there was a span of 18 bases. The CDR3 is 15 amino acids. For the CDR3, the DNA is TGTGCCAGCAGCCGGGGGGGGATTTTCTCCCAGCCCCAGCATTTT. It yields the protein CASSRGGIFSQPQHF.

The V gene is TRBV19, the J gene TRBJ1-1; D possibly corresponds to TRBD1 (5 bases). The V end was cut by 3 bases, the J end by 0 bases, with 8 bases between. CDR1 and CDR2 from the germline V gene are LNHDA and SQIVND (reference sequence). The CDR3 runs 14 residues. As DNA, the CDR3 is TGTGCCAGTAGTATGGGACTCATGAACACTGAAGCTTTCTTT. Translated, it gives CASSMGLMNTEAFF.

Remarks on this clone: This specimen includes other DNA sequences encoding the same CDR3. This rearrangement joins TRBV4-1 to TRBJ1-1; unclear D gene. CDR1 MGHRA and CDR2 YSYEKL come from the germline V gene. With 1 base removed from V and 1 base from J, the gap between germline ends came to 4 bases. The CDR3 loop spans 13 amino acids. The CDR3 sequence is CASSQGRNTEAFF. The CDR3 DNA reads as TGCGCCAGCAGCCAAGGTCGGAACACTGAAGCTTTCTTT.

The rearrangement uses TRBV7-9 and TRBJ1-5, with 11 positions matching TRBD1. CDR1 and CDR2 (germline): SEHNR, FQNEAQ (reference sequence). The CDR3 loop spans 15 amino acids. The J segment lost 4 bases and the V segment lost 5 bases, leaving 4 bases of the junction unmatched. CDR3 bases: TGTGCCAGCAGCCCCGGGACAGGGGGTAATCAGCCCCAGCATTTT. The encoded protein is CASSPGTGGNQPQHF.

This chain links TRBV13 with TRBJ1-1; possibly TRBD1 for D (5 bases). Germline assignment: CDR1 PRHDT and CDR2 FYEKMQ (reference sequence). The CDR3 extends over 12 amino acids. V gave up 1 base and J gave up 7 bases, with 7 bases separating them. In DNA, the CDR3 is TGTGCCAGCAGCTTAGAAGGGGTTGAAGCTTTCTTT. Its translation is CASSLEGVEAFF.

This chain connects TRBV27 to TRBJ1-2, with TRBD1 matching 8 bases. Germline CDR1 reads MNHEY; CDR2 reads SMNVEV (reference sequence). This CDR3 comprises 16 residues. V dropped 3 bases and J dropped 0; count of bases not matched to a gene: 6. CDR3 amino acids: CASSFRGDRSNYGYTF. CDR3 in DNA: TGTGCCAGCAGTTTCCGAGGGGACAGGTCTAACTATGGCTACACCTTC.

The CDR3 DNA follows: TGTGCCAGCAGCTCCCGACTAGCGGGCGCCTACGAGCAGTACTTC. Its translation: CASSSRLAGAYEQYF. The V and J genes are TRBV11-3 and TRBJ2-7, with 10 bases fitting TRBD2. Trimming cost V 4 bases and J 2 bases; bases outside gene matches: 5. Germline-derived CDR1 and CDR2 are SGHNT and YENEEA. CDR3 length: 15 amino acids.

This clone was detected only once. The J gene is TRBJ2-6, the V gene TRBV19; 13 nucleotides agree with TRBD2. Germline V gene data show CDR1 as LNHDA and CDR2 as SQIVND (reference sequence). The V and J ends lost 9 bases and 0 bases, in that order; junction bases with no gene match: 11. The CDR3 runs to 19 residues. The CDR3 is CARPGTSGTYDSGANVLTF. The CDR3 nucleotides are TGTGCCAGACCCGGGACTAGCGGGACCTATGACTCTGGGGCCAACGTCCTGACTTTC.